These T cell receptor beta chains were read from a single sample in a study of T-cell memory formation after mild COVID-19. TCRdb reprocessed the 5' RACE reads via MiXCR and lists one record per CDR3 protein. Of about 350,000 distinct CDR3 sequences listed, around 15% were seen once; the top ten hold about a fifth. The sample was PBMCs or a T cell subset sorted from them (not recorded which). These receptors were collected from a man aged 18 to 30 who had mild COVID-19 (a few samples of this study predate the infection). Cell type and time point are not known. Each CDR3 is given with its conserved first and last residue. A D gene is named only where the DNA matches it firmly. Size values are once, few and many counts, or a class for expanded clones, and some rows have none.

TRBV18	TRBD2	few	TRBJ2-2	TGTGCCAGCTCACCACCCCCGGGACTAGCGATAAAGAACACCGGGGAGCTGTTTTTT	CASSPPPGLAIKNTGELFF
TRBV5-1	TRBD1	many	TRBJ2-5	TGCGCCAGCAGCTTGCGGGACAGGGGAGAGACCCAGTACTTC	CASSLRDRGETQYF
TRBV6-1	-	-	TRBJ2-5	TGTGCCAGCGGGCCCGGGAGAGAGACCCAGTACTTC	CASGPGRETQYF
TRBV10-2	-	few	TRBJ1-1	TGCGCCAGCAGTGAGTGGGCTGTGAACACTGAAGCTTTCTTT	CASSEWAVNTEAFF
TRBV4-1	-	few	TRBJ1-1	TGCGCCAGCAGCCAAGCCGGGGAAGCTTTCTTT	CASSQAGEAFF
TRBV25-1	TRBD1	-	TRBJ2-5	TGTGCCAGCAGTGACCGGGACAGGGGTAGTCGAGAGACCCAGTACTTC	CASSDRDRGSRETQYF
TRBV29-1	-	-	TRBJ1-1	TGCAGCGTGGGACTGACTAACACTGAAGCTTTCTTT	CSVGLTNTEAFF
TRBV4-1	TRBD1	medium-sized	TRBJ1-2	TGCGCCAGCAGCCGCGACAGGGGTGACGGCTACACCTTC	CASSRDRGDGYTF
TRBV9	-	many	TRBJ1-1	TGTGCCAGCAGCCCCGGCCGGGGGGAGGCGGACACTGAAGCTTTCTTT	CASSPGRGEADTEAFF
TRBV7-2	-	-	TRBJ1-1	TGTGCCAGCAGCTTAAGCGGTCAGGCAAAAACTGAAGCTTTCTTT	CASSLSGQAKTEAFF
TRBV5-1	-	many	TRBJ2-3	TGCGCCAGCAGCTTTAGCAATCCGGCAGATACGCAGTATTTT	CASSFSNPADTQYF
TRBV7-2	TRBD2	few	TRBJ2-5	TGTGCCAGCAGCTTAGTCGGCGGGGGGCCCCAAGAGACCCAGTACTTC	CASSLVGGGPQETQYF
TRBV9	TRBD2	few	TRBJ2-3	TGTGCCAGCAGCGTGCGGGGGGGCCTGGATACGCAGTATTTT	CASSVRGGLDTQYF
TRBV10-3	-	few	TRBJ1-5	TGTGCCATCAGAGGGCAGAGCAATCAGCCCCAGCATTTT	CAIRGQSNQPQHF
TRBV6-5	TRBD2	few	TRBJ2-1	TGTGCCAGCAGAGCCTCTAGCGGGGGTTGGGATCGGAATGAGCAGTTCTTC	CASRASSGGWDRNEQFF
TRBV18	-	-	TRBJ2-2	TGTGCCAGCTCACCATCTTCGGCGCTGACCGGGGAGCTGTTTTTT	CASSPSSALTGELFF
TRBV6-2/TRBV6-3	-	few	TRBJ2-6	TGTGCCAGCAGTTACCATTCATCCGGGCCCGGGGCCAACGTCCTGACTTTC	CASSYHSSGPGANVLTF
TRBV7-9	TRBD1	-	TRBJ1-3	TGTGCCAGCAGCTCGGGACAGCCGGACGGAAACACCATATATTTT	CASSSGQPDGNTIYF
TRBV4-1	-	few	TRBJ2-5	TGCGCCAGCAGCCAAGACAGGGAGAAGGGGACCCAGTACTTC	CASSQDREKGTQYF
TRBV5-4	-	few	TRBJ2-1	TGTGCCAGCAGCTTGGGTGCAACAGGTATGGCCTTC	CASSLGATGMAF
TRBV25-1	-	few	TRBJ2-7	TGTGCCAGCAGTCAAGGGGGGGTGGCGTTGTACGAGCAGTACTTC	CASSQGGVALYEQYF
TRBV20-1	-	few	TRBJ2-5	TGCAGTGCTCCCCGGGACTTGATACAAGAGACCCAGTACTTC	CSAPRDLIQETQYF
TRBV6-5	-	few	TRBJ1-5	TGTGCCAGCAGTTTGCGACCGGTCTTTCATAGCAATCAGCCCCAGCATTTT	CASSLRPVFHSNQPQHF
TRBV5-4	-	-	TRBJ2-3	TGTGCCAGCAGCTTGGAGGGGACGGTCAGCACAGATACGCAGTATTTT	CASSLEGTVSTDTQYF
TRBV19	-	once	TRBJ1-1	TGTGCCAGTATCGGGGGCAGCTACCACCGCATGAACACTGAAGCTTTCTTT	CASIGGSYHRMNTEAFF
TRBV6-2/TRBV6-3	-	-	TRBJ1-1	TGTGCCAGCAGTTACGGCCAGCAGACTGAAGCTTTCTTT	CASSYGQQTEAFF
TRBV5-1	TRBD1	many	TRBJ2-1	TGCGCCAGCAGCATTACAGGGGGCGCGGACAATGAGCAGTTCTTC	CASSITGGADNEQFF
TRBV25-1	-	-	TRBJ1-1	TGTGCCAGCATAACATGGGCAGGCACTGAAGCTTTCTTT	CASITWAGTEAFF
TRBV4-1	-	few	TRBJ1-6	TGCGCCAGCAGCCTCGAGCCGGGAAGGGGGAGTTCACCCCTCCACTTT	CASSLEPGRGSSPLHF
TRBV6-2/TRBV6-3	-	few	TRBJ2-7	TGTGCCAGCACCCAGCCGTACGATTACGAGCAGTACTTC	CASTQPYDYEQYF
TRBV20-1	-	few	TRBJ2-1	TGCAGTGCTACAGGGGATGAGCAGTTCTTC	CSATGDEQFF
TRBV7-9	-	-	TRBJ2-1	TGTGCCAGCAGCTTAAGATGGGGAACAGCAACCTTCGGGGGCAATGAGCAGTTCTTC	CASSLRWGTATFGGNEQFF
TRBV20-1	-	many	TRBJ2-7	TGCAGTGCTATACCGGGGTTCAGAACCTACGAGCAGTACTTC	CSAIPGFRTYEQYF
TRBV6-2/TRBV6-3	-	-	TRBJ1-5	TGTGCCAGCAGTCGGGACATCAACTATAGCAATCAGCCCCAGCATTTT	CASSRDINYSNQPQHF
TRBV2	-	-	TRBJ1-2	TGTGCCAGCAGTGAGGAGGGGTACTATGGCTACACCTTC	CASSEEGYYGYTF
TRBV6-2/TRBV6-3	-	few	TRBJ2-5	TGTGCCAGCAGTTACGCGACAGTACAAGAGACCCAGTACTTC	CASSYATVQETQYF
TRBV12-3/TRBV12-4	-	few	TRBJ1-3	TGTGCCAGCAGTTTATTCTTAGGGCCTGGAAACACCATATATTTT	CASSLFLGPGNTIYF
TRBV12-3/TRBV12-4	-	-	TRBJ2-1	TGTGCCAGCAGTTTTGCCTCGGGGGCAAATGAGCAGTTCTTC	CASSFASGANEQFF
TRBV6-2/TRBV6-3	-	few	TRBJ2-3	TGTGCCAGCACCCGACAGGAGACAGATACGCAGTATTTT	CASTRQETDTQYF
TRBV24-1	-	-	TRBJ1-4	TGTGCCACCAGTGTGGCTAGTCGTGCCAGCGGTGAAAAACTGTTTTTT	CATSVASRASGEKLFF
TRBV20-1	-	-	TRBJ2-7	TGCAGTGCCCCGGTCGGAGGGCAGTTGGGCGAGCAGTACTTC	CSAPVGGQLGEQYF
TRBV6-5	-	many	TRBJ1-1	TGTGCCAGCAGTTACAGAGGAAACACTGAAGCTTTCTTT	CASSYRGNTEAFF
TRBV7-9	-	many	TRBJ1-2	TGTGCCAGCAGCTTAGTGGATGGCTACACCTTC	CASSLVDGYTF
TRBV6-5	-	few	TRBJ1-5	TGTGCCAGCAAAGTAGGGGCTGGGCAGCCCCAGCATTTT	CASKVGAGQPQHF
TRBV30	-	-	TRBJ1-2	TGTGCCTGGAGTGTACTTTCTAACTATGGCTACACCTTC	CAWSVLSNYGYTF
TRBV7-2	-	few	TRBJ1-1	TGTGCCAGCAGCTTACTGGGATTTGAAGCTTTCTTT	CASSLLGFEAFF
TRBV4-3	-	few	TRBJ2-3	TGCGCCAGCAGCCAAGTTGCGATTACTAGCACAGATACGCAGTATTTT	CASSQVAITSTDTQYF
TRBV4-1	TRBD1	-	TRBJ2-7	TGCGCCAGCAGCCGAGGACAGGGAGGCTCCTACGAGCAGTACTTC	CASSRGQGGSYEQYF
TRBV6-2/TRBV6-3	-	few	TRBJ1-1	TGTGCCAGCAGTTCCCCCGCGGAAGTGAACACTGAAGCTTTCTTT	CASSSPAEVNTEAFF
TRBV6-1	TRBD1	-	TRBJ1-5	TGTGCCAGCAGTGAAGCGGTACAGGGGGCCTTACAGCCCCAGCATTTT	CASSEAVQGALQPQHF